This TCR beta chain was observed in a study of T-cell memory formation after mild COVID-19 (dated by TCRdb to the early 2020s). Regarding the study in general: TCR sequence clusters from the two donors were largely donor specific. In a couple of donors, T-cell clones that expanded and contracted after mild COVID-19 were tracked by sequencing TCRalpha and TCRbeta repertoires over time. Two young, previously healthy adult volunteers, one female and one male, were included in the cohort. Overall study results and their limits: Balanced CD4/CD8 phenotypes were observed for clones contracting from day 15 to 85, whereas a bias towards CD4+ was observed for a second wave of clones expanding from day 15 to 37. SARS-CoV-2 specificity of the second-wave clones peaking on day 37 was not confirmed. Contracting CD4+ clones turned up mainly in the CM and EM memory subsets, whereas EMRA was where CD8+ clones were enriched. Some responding clones were detected in pre-infection memory, which suggested that pre-existing cross-reactive memory T cells had joined the SARS-CoV-2 response. Only a couple of mild cases were covered by the study, and larger cohorts that include severe cases with pre-infection samples were considered necessary.

This clonotype was observed a few times. Its antigen is still unknown. No much larger clonotype is one base removed from it; base qualities were not supplied. Ficoll-Paque density gradient centrifugation was the method used to isolate PBMCs. Trimming costs V 4 bases and J 1 base, and their ends lie 18 bases apart. The germline V gene yields SGDLS for CDR1 and YYNGEE for CDR2. The CDR3 spans 18 residues, from the cysteine through the phenylalanine. Left in the record is the CDR3 DNA by itself, 54 bases read in frame from the first base. This sample was sequenced with an Illumina NovaSeq 6000. TCRalpha and TCRbeta cDNA libraries were constructed by 5'RACE with constant-segment primers, with sample barcodes and unique molecular identifiers being introduced. Trizol reagent was used to extract RNA from every sample. Library amplification was performed in two PCR steps, and a second sample barcode and Illumina TruSeq adapters were introduced in the second step. Sequencing of the libraries was done on an Illumina NovaSeq, producing 2 x 150 bp paired-end reads. As for how the authors treated the data: The reads were demultiplexed and collapsed into UMI-guided consensus sequences using migec v1.2.7. Using mixcr v2.1.11, UMI consensuses were aligned to TRA and TRB V and J templates and then assembled into clonotypes. A clonotype was counted as expanded or contracted only when both edgeR and NoisET called the clonotype significant, with the noise models trained on biological replicates. For edgeR calls, a false discovery rate-adjusted p below 0.01 and a log2 fold-change threshold of 1 were applied. As an exploratory analysis of dynamics, PCA with hierarchical clustering was applied to max-normalized trajectories of the 1000 most abundant clonotypes. Separately sequenced CD4+ and CD8+ repertoires were used to assign a CD4 or CD8 phenotype to each responding clone. Using fastp at Q25 and MiXCR, TCRdb reprocessed the public reads and kept productive beta chains. Rows with one shared CDR3 protein collapse into an entry with the most common genes and DNA. TCRdb's processing, not the authors', yielded these V and J calls. Recorded for this sample are a few hundred thousand distinct CDR3 sequences; around 8% of them occurred a single time. About 20% of the sample is taken by the ten largest.

This sequence was found in a man between 18 and 29 years old who had mild COVID-19 (a few samples of this study predate the infection). The sample titles of this study are shuffled in the database, so cell type and time point are left out; the donor was told from shared clones. Recombination connected TRBV9 to TRBJ2-6; matching of 7 bases hints at TRBD2 as the D gene. The sample comprised PBMCs or a T cell subset sorted from them (not recorded which). The CDR3: CASSPSGGGLSGANVLTF. DNA sequence: TGTGCCAGCAGCCCCAGTGGCGGGGGCTTGTCTGGGGCCAACGTCCTGACTTTC.